These 4 T cell receptor beta chains originate from one sample sequenced in a study of identical twins. TCRdb independently ran MiXCR on the 5' RACE reads; one entry per CDR3 protein. The sample shows about 690,000 distinct CDR3 sequences, around 6% of them seen only once. Sequenced material: naive T cells sorted from blood. Every receptor here comes from a man younger than 30 in good health.

This clonotype has at least ten counts. The V and J genes are TRBV20-1 and TRBJ2-1; 10 positions agree with TRBD2. The CDR3 contains 15 residues. Trimming removed 1 base from V and 9 bases from J; junction bases left unmatched: 9. Per the germline V gene, CDR1 is DFQATT and CDR2 is SNEGSKA (reference sequence). As DNA, the CDR3 is TGCAGTGCTAGAGCTCGGGCTAGCGGGAGAAGTGAGCAGTTCTTC. Protein: CSARARASGRSEQFF.

The table lists this clonotype with a few counts. This chain links TRBV25-1 with TRBJ2-2; 9 bases are shared with TRBD2. From germline, CDR1 is MGHDK and CDR2 SYGVNS. V was pared by 5 bases and J by 1 base, with 11 bases of the junction left unmatched. The CDR3 has 18 residues. CDR3 loop: CASSSLSGSSRNTGELFF. CDR3 nucleotide sequence: TGTGCCAGCAGTTCCCTTAGCGGGAGTAGTCGGAACACCGGGGAGCTGTTTTTT.

Many counts were recorded for this clonotype. This chain joins TRBV12-3 or TRBV12-4 and TRBJ1-2, with D perhaps TRBD1 (5 bases). The CDR3 has 13 amino acids. V lost 6 bases, J lost 3 bases, and 11 bases lay in between. CDR3 coding DNA: TGTGCCAGCAGGCCCCAGGGAGACTATGGCTACACCTTC. It encodes CASRPQGDYGYTF.

The rearrangement links TRBV20-1 to TRBJ2-1; the D gene is possibly TRBD2 (7 bases). This CDR3 contains 16 residues. Germline values: CDR1 DFQATT, CDR2 SNEGSKA (reference sequence). V gave up 0 bases and J gave up 3 bases, with 15 bases separating them. The CDR3 protein is CSARDSGGGRYNEQFF. The CDR3 coding sequence is TGCAGTGCTAGAGATTCGGGGGGCGGACGCTACAATGAGCAGTTCTTC.